Presented here are 9 T cell receptor beta chains from one specimen sequenced in a study of T cell repertoires in cytomegalovirus infection. Their target antigens are unknown. From the reads, TCRdb called clonotypes with MiXCR, one entry per CDR3 protein. The sample lists 35,000 or so distinct CDR3 sequences, just over 50% seen once, with around 90% in the top ten. Here the sequenced sample was CD8+ T cells from cultured PBMCs, taken from culture after CMV antigen stimulation. These receptors all come from a human donor in good health (CMV status not recorded). Some clones in this sample may be carry-over from other donors' samples.

This chain connects TRBV6-8 to TRBJ2-7, with D perhaps matching TRBD1 (6 bases). CDR3 length: 15 amino acids. Trimming cost V 5 bases and J 0 bases, with 14 bases left between them. Germline V gives CDR1 MNHGY, CDR2 SAAAGT. This CDR3 is CASSVGQQSSYEQYF. In DNA, the CDR3 is TGTGCCAGCAGTGTTGGACAGCAGAGCTCCTACGAGCAGTACTTC.

This chain joins TRBV7-6 and TRBJ1-2; D is ambiguous. Germline-derived CDR1 and CDR2 are SGHVS and FNYEAQ. Trimming pared 1 base from V and 6 bases from J, leaving 18 bases between. The CDR3 runs 16 residues. The DNA of the CDR3 is TGTGCCAGCAGCTTAGGGGCTGAATGGGGAACCCATGGCTACACCTTC. Protein: CASSLGAEWGTHGYTF.

The chain recombines TRBV7-3 with TRBJ1-1, with 8 bases identical to TRBD1. The V and J ends lost 5 bases and 3 bases, in that order; junction bases with no gene match: 11. The CDR3 extends over 16 amino acids. Germline CDR1 and CDR2: SGHTA and FQGTGA. CDR3 in amino acids: CASSPRGLRTDTEAFF. DNA for the CDR3: TGTGCCAGCAGCCCCAGGGGGCTGAGGACGGACACTGAAGCTTTCTTT.

The CDR3 sequence is CSASGFWPGKTSGELFF. DNA for the CDR3: TGCAGTGCTAGTGGTTTTTGGCCAGGCAAAACCTCCGGGGAGCTGTTTTTT. This chain joins TRBV20-1 and TRBJ2-2, with D hard to call. The CDR3 is 17 amino acids. The ends were cut back, 3 bases at V and 6 bases at J, with 23 bases in the middle. CDR1 is DFQATT, CDR2 SNEGSKA, per germline (reference sequence).

The rearrangement links TRBV12-3 or TRBV12-4 to TRBJ1-1; a possible D gene is TRBD1 (5 bases). CDR3 length: 15 amino acids. Trimming shortened V by 0 bases and J by 6 bases, and 14 bases separated the two germline ends. The CDR3 DNA reads TGTGCCAGCAGTTTAGCGGCAGGGAGTTGGGCTGAAGCTTTCTTT. It translates to CASSLAAGSWAEAFF.

This CDR3 is CASSLAPGLNTEAFF. The CDR3 nucleotides read TGTGCCAGCAGCTTAGCCCCGGGACTGAACACTGAAGCTTTCTTT. The chain combines TRBV7-3 with TRBJ1-1, with D possibly being TRBD1 (5 bases). The germline V gene has CDR1 SGHTA and CDR2 FQGTGA. The ends were cut back, 2 bases at V and 0 bases at J, with 10 bases in the middle. CDR3 length: 15 residues.

This clonotype came up a few times. The CDR3 reads CASRSFGGLYGYTF. CDR3 coding DNA: TGTGCCAGCAGATCCTTTGGGGGACTTTATGGCTACACCTTC. This rearrangement joins TRBV12-3 or TRBV12-4 to TRBJ1-2; tentative D call: TRBD1 (5 bases). The V gene lost 6 bases and the J gene lost 5 bases, with 16 bases spanning the gap. The CDR3 spans 14 residues.

This chain joins TRBV6-1 and TRBJ2-1; 7 bases fit TRBD2. The V gene's germline CDR1 is MNHNS and CDR2 SASEGT. The CDR3 has 16 amino acids. V lost 2 bases, J lost 3 bases, and 7 bases stayed unmatched. CDR3 sequence reads: CASSELLAAIYNEQFF. The CDR3 DNA sequence: TGTGCCAGCAGTGAACTCCTAGCGGCAATCTACAATGAGCAGTTCTTC.

This clonotype was recorded a few times. The chain is built from TRBV7-2 and TRBJ1-2; the D gene is possibly TRBD1 (5 bases). From germline, CDR1 is SGHTA and CDR2 FQGNSA. V shed 1 base and J shed 2 bases, with 11 bases lying between them. The CDR3 loop spans 15 amino acids. CDR3 loop: CASSLGSSGNYGYTF. CDR3 nucleotides: TGTGCCAGCAGCTTAGGCTCTTCAGGGAACTATGGCTACACCTTC.